This is a list of T cell receptor beta chains from one sample in a study of vaccination effects on CD4 cells after COVID-19. These receptors are not linked to any known antigen. Profiled with immunoSEQ multiplex PCR; TCRdb holds only in-frame clones, not every one. The sample carries tens of thousands of clones, about 80% recorded once. Sequences were derived from CD4+ T cells from PBMCs cultured with HCoV-229E spike peptides, sampled after COVID-19 vaccination. The receptors come from a human donor who received a COVID-19 vaccine. The CDR3 runs from the conserved cysteine through the conserved F or W. D genes are given only for firm matches. Clone size, where shown, is once, few, many, or a class for clones that have expanded.

D gene	clone size	V gene	J gene	CDR3 DNA	CDR3 protein
-	-	TRBV7-8	TRBJ1-1	TGTGCCAGCAGCTCACAGGGCTACACTGAAGCTTTCTTT	CASSSQGYTEAFF
TRBD1	medium-sized	TRBV10-3	TRBJ1-1	TGTGCCATCAGCCCGGGACAGGGATTGGGAACTGAAGCTTTCTTT	CAISPGQGLGTEAFF
TRBD2	-	TRBV7-3	TRBJ2-3	TGTGCCAGCAGCGTCAGCCGGGACTACCCGGCCGATACGCAGTATTTT	CASSVSRDYPADTQYF
TRBD1	-	TRBV5-4	TRBJ1-6	TGTGCCAGCAGCTTGGGCAGGGGGCAACGTTCACCCCTCCACTTT	CASSLGRGQRSPLHF
TRBD1	-	TRBV5-1	TRBJ2-3	TGCGCCAGCAGCGGGCTGGGACAGGAAGATTCTAGCACAGATACGCAGTATTTT	CASSGLGQEDSSTDTQYF
TRBD1	-	TRBV24-1	TRBJ1-2	TGTGCCACCAGTGATCCCGGGACAGGGGGGAAAGACTATGGCTACACCTTC	CATSDPGTGGKDYGYTF
-	-	TRBV6-1	TRBJ2-4	TGTGCCAGCAGTGAATGGAGTAGGGACACCAAAAACATTCAGTACTTC	CASSEWSRDTKNIQYF
-	-	TRBV21-1	TRBJ1-4	TGTGCCAGCAGCAACCCCGGGACACCGACTAATAATGAAAAACTGTTTTTT	CASSNPGTPTNNEKLFF
-	once	TRBV6-1	TRBJ1-3	TGTGCCAGCAGTGATCGTTCTAAAATCCTGATGGGAAACACCATATATTTT	CASSDRSKILMGNTIYF
TRBD1	-	TRBV4-1	TRBJ2-2	TGCGCCAGCAGCCAAGATCCTCGACAGGGGGGGACCGGGGAGCTGTTTTTT	CASSQDPRQGGTGELFF
-	-	TRBV30	TRBJ2-3	TGTGCCTGGAGTGTACACTCTCAATATACGCAGTATTTT	CAWSVHSQYTQYF
-	few	TRBV19	TRBJ1-1	TGTGCCAGTAGTATTACCGACAAGAACACTGAAGCTTTCTTT	CASSITDKNTEAFF
TRBD1	-	TRBV6-5	TRBJ1-6	TGTGCCAGCAGTTACCGGGGTCAGGGGGATAATTCACCCCTCCACTTT	CASSYRGQGDNSPLHF
TRBD1	-	TRBV2	TRBJ2-1	TGTGCCAGCCATAAAGTTGGGACAGGGGGCAATGAGCAGTTCTTC	CASHKVGTGGNEQFF
-	-	TRBV3-1/TRBV3-2	TRBJ1-1	TGTGCCAGCAGTCGGAAACAGGGCACTGAAGCTTTCTTT	CASSRKQGTEAFF
TRBD2	-	TRBV7-9	TRBJ2-3	TGTGCCAGCAGCTTAGTGGCTAGCGGGGTAGGAGATACGCAGTATTTT	CASSLVASGVGDTQYF
-	-	TRBV18	TRBJ2-5	TGTGCCAGCTCACCACAGCTGGGACAAGAGACCCAGTACTTC	CASSPQLGQETQYF
-	-	TRBV5-8	TRBJ2-1	TGTGCCAGCAGCATTCGGGGGAATGAGCAGTTCTTC	CASSIRGNEQFF